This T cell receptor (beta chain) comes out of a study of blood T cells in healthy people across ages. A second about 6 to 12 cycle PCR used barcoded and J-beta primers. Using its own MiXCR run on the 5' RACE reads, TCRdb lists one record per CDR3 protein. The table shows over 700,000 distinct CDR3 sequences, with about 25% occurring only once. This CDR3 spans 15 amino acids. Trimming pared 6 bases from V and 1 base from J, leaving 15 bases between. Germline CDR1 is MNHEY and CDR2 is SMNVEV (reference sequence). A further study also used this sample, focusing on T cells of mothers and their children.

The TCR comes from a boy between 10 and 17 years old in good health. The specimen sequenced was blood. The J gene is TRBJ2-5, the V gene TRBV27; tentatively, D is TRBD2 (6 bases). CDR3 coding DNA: TGTGCCAGCAGCCCTTGGAGGGAGCTCCAAGAGACCCAGTACTTC. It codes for CASSPWRELQETQYF.